This is a list of T cell receptor beta chains from one sample in a study of cytomegalovirus exposure and HLA in healthy donors. Produced via immunoSEQ multiplex PCR; TCRdb's table is partial and in-frame only. This sample has 200,000 or so clones; about 74% occur once, and the top ten carry 15%. The sample taken for sequencing was PBMCs. The receptors stem from a middle-aged man in good health and CMV-seronegative. The CDR3 runs from the conserved cysteine through the conserved F or W. Fields, in order: V gene, clone size, D gene, J gene, CDR3 protein, CDR3 DNA. The D gene is left open where the match is weak. Expanded clones are given a class, and other clones once, few, many or no size at all.

V: TRBV6-1; size: -; D: TRBD2; J: TRBJ2-7; CDR3: CASEPMGLAYEQYF; DNA: TGTGCCAGCGAACCCATGGGACTAGCGTACGAGCAGTACTTC
V: TRBV30; size: few; D: TRBD1; J: TRBJ1-1; CDR3: CAWIPIRQGGTEAFF; DNA: TGTGCCTGGATCCCCATCCGACAGGGAGGAACTGAAGCTTTCTTT
V: TRBV5-4; size: -; D: -; J: TRBJ1-3; CDR3: CASGLGNTIYF; DNA: TGTGCCAGCGGACTCGGAAACACCATATATTTT
V: TRBV7-6; size: -; D: -; J: TRBJ2-3; CDR3: CASSSDKGGIADSTDTQYF; DNA: TGTGCCAGCAGCTCGGACAAAGGTGGCATAGCGGATAGCACAGATACGCAGTATTTT
V: TRBV9; size: -; D: -; J: TRBJ1-4; CDR3: CASSVGGATNEKLFF; DNA: TGTGCCAGCAGCGTAGGGGGGGCAACTAATGAAAAACTGTTTTTT
V: TRBV5-8; size: once; D: -; J: TRBJ2-1; CDR3: CASTALRAFYNEQFF; DNA: TGTGCCAGCACCGCACTCAGGGCCTTTTACAATGAGCAGTTCTTC
V: TRBV29-1; size: -; D: -; J: TRBJ1-1; CDR3: CSAPDRMNTEAFF; DNA: TGCAGCGCCCCAGACAGAATGAACACTGAAGCTTTCTTT
V: TRBV19; size: -; D: TRBD2; J: TRBJ2-1; CDR3: CASSPLDGREQFF; DNA: TGTGCCAGTAGTCCTTTGGACGGGAGGGAGCAGTTCTTC
V: TRBV4-1; size: once; D: TRBD1; J: TRBJ1-4; CDR3: CASSQADRENEKLFF; DNA: TGCGCCAGCAGCCAAGCGGACAGGGAGAATGAAAAACTGTTTTTT
V: TRBV12-5; size: -; D: -; J: TRBJ2-1; CDR3: CASGLGYGFASYNEQFF; DNA: TGTGCTAGTGGTTTGGGGTACGGGTTCGCTTCCTACAATGAGCAGTTCTTC
V: TRBV15; size: -; D: -; J: TRBJ2-7; CDR3: CATSRAQLEYEQYF; DNA: TGTGCCACCAGCAGAGCTCAACTGGAGTACGAGCAGTACTTC
V: TRBV5-1; size: -; D: -; J: TRBJ2-3; CDR3: CASSLTGSPDTQYF; DNA: TGCGCCAGCAGCTTGACAGGGTCCCCAGATACGCAGTATTTT
V: TRBV18; size: -; D: -; J: TRBJ2-5; CDR3: CASSPTDPQETQYF; DNA: TGTGCCAGCTCACCCACAGATCCCCAAGAGACCCAGTACTTC
V: TRBV7-3; size: -; D: TRBD2; J: TRBJ2-2; CDR3: CASSLERLAGGSRNTGELFF; DNA: TGTGCCAGCAGCTTAGAGCGACTAGCGGGAGGGTCCCGAAACACCGGGGAGCTGTTTTTT
V: TRBV4-1; size: medium-sized; D: -; J: TRBJ1-3; CDR3: CASSQGTGQFSGNTIYF; DNA: TGCGCCAGCAGCCAAGGGACTGGACAGTTCTCTGGAAACACCATATATTTT
V: TRBV28; size: -; D: -; J: TRBJ2-4; CDR3: CASSLAGRRGLAKNIQYF; DNA: TGTGCCAGCAGTTTGGCTGGGAGGAGGGGACTAGCCAAAAACATTCAGTACTTC
V: TRBV20-1; size: -; D: -; J: TRBJ2-5; CDR3: CSRPAETQYF; DNA: TGCTCAAGGCCAGCGGAGACCCAGTACTTC
V: TRBV6-4; size: -; D: TRBD1; J: TRBJ1-2; CDR3: CASSPGTGYGYTF; DNA: TGTGCCAGCAGTCCGGGGACAGGGTACGGCTACACCTTC
V: TRBV27; size: -; D: TRBD2; J: TRBJ2-1; CDR3: CASSSSTSGRDNEQFF; DNA: TGTGCCAGCAGTTCATCGACTAGCGGGAGGGACAATGAGCAGTTCTTC
V: TRBV2; size: few; D: TRBD1; J: TRBJ1-2; CDR3: CASSQNRGDYGYTF; DNA: TGTGCCAGCAGTCAAAACAGGGGAGACTATGGCTACACCTTC
V: TRBV13; size: -; D: TRBD1; J: TRBJ1-1; CDR3: CASSSENTGGGEAFF; DNA: TGTGCCAGCAGCTCCGAAAATACAGGGGGTGGGGAAGCTTTCTTT
V: TRBV7-8; size: -; D: -; J: TRBJ1-5; CDR3: CASSERQAWQPQHF; DNA: TGTGCCAGCAGCGAGCGACAGGCGTGGCAGCCCCAGCATTTT
V: TRBV27; size: -; D: -; J: TRBJ1-5; CDR3: CASSFVLSNQPQHF; DNA: TGTGCCAGCAGTTTTGTTCTTAGCAATCAGCCCCAGCATTTT
V: TRBV27; size: once; D: -; J: TRBJ2-7; CDR3: CASSRDFYEQYF; DNA: TGTGCCAGCAGTCGGGATTTCTACGAGCAGTACTTC
V: TRBV5-4; size: -; D: -; J: TRBJ1-1; CDR3: CASSLGGGAVSAEAFF; DNA: TGTGCCAGCAGCTTGGGGGGGGGCGCGGTGAGTGCTGAAGCTTTCTTT
V: TRBV2; size: -; D: TRBD1; J: TRBJ1-5; CDR3: CASDRDGNQPQHF; DNA: TGTGCCAGCGACAGGGATGGCAATCAGCCCCAGCATTTT
V: TRBV4-2; size: few; D: -; J: TRBJ2-7; CDR3: CASSQDGRDLYEQYF; DNA: TGTGCCAGCAGCCAAGATGGGCGGGATCTCTACGAGCAGTACTTC
V: TRBV7-2; size: few; D: TRBD2; J: TRBJ2-3; CDR3: CASSHLLGGASTDTQYF; DNA: TGTGCCAGCAGCCACTTATTGGGAGGGGCCAGCACAGATACGCAGTATTTT
V: TRBV25-1; size: -; D: -; J: TRBJ2-6; CDR3: CASSESGRKNVLTF; DNA: TGTGCCAGCAGTGAAAGCGGCAGGAAGAACGTCCTGACTTTC